The 19 T cell receptor beta chains listed next were all sequenced from one sample in a study of blood T cells in healthy people across ages (dated by TCRdb to between 2014 and 2017). Receptors were amplified or captured by 5' RACE. The listed sequencing device is Illumina HiSeq 2500. A second PCR of about 7 to 12 cycles was run with a J-beta primer mix and a sample-barcoded 5' primer. The public reads were reanalyzed by TCRdb: fastp trimming at Q25, MiXCR alignment, in-frame beta chains only. Each record represents a unique CDR3 protein, reported with the most common genes and DNA among its rows. Counted in this sample were 550,000 to 800,000 distinct CDR3 sequences; about 34% of them appeared once. The ten largest clonotypes hold roughly 15% of the sample. Source material: blood. Receptors originate from a woman older than 75 in good health. Donor details come from another sample of the same person, matched by shared clones.

The chain recombines TRBV7-8 with TRBJ2-5; D not certain. Trimming left V 1 base short and J 5 bases short, with 17 bases between. This CDR3 is built from 16 residues. In germline, CDR1 is SGHVS, CDR2 FQNEAQ. The CDR3 spells CASSLVALPSGETQYF. CDR3 in DNA: TGTGCCAGCAGCTTAGTGGCCCTACCAAGTGGGGAGACCCAGTACTTC.

A few counts support this clonotype. The chain couples TRBV12-3 or TRBV12-4 to TRBJ1-3, with 8 bases fitting TRBD1. This CDR3 spans 15 amino acids. Trimming took 7 bases from V and 4 from J; bases not matched to a gene: 9. CDR3 region: CASTTSGGSGNTIYF. The CDR3 bases are TGTGCCAGCACCACCTCAGGGGGCTCCGGAAACACCATATATTTT.

With regard to this clonotype: This may stem from a read error, because a much larger clone lies one nucleotide away. This chain joins TRBV7-9 and TRBJ1-2; 7 nucleotides agree with TRBD1. With V trimmed by 3 bases and J by 4 bases, 8 bases remained unmatched. The CDR3 has 15 amino acids. Germline CDR1 reads SEHNR; CDR2 reads FQNEAQ (reference sequence). CDR3 sequence (DNA): TGTGCCAGCAGCTTGCCGGGACAGACTCTCTATGGCTACACCTTC. Amino acid sequence: CASSLPGQTLYGYTF.

This clonotype occurred many times. The gene calls are TRBV7-9 and TRBJ2-1; 7 bases fit TRBD1. The CDR3 contains 13 residues. Germline V gene data show CDR1 as SEHNR and CDR2 as FQNEAQ (reference sequence). J gave up 6 bases and V 1 base, and 0 bases lay outside the gene matches. CDR3 protein: CASSLGTGNEQFF. CDR3 nucleotide sequence: TGTGCCAGCAGCTTAGGGACAGGCAATGAGCAGTTCTTC.

The chain has TRBV12-5 and TRBJ1-4; D remains unclear. This CDR3 is built from 16 residues. Per the germline V gene, CDR1 is LGHNT and CDR2 is FRNRAP. Trimming shortened V by 4 bases and J by 0 bases, and 12 bases separated the two germline ends. The CDR3 spells CASGSRTEATNEKLFF. CDR3 sequence (DNA): TGTGCTAGTGGTTCGCGGACGGAGGCAACTAATGAAAAACTGTTTTTT.

Details on this clonotype: Since a much larger clone is just one base distant, this may be a read error. The chain employs TRBV5-6 and TRBJ2-1; no firm D call. The CDR3 extends over 15 amino acids. Looked up from germline, CDR1 is SGHDT and CDR2 is YYEEEE. DNA for the CDR3: TGTGTCAGCAGCTTGTCGTCGGGCCGTTATAATGAGCAGTTCTTC. Translated: CVSSLSSGRYNEQFF.

This clonotype was observed a few times. V gene TRBV5-1 combines with J gene TRBJ1-2; possibly TRBD1 for D (6 bases). The CDR3 is 17 amino acids. The V end was cut by 5 bases, the J end by 2 bases, with 22 bases between. Germline V gives CDR1 SGHRS, CDR2 YFSETQ. This CDR3 reads CASRRGTLGLANYGYTF. The CDR3 region has the DNA TGCGCCAGCAGAAGAGGGACACTTGGCCTCGCCAACTATGGCTACACCTTC.

The chain links TRBV5-1 to TRBJ2-5; D possibly corresponds to TRBD1 (6 bases). The CDR3 extends over 14 amino acids. The germline V gene encodes CDR1 SGHRS and CDR2 YFSETQ. The V end was cut by 6 bases, the J end by 5 bases, with 17 bases between. The DNA of the CDR3 is TGCGCCAGCAACTGGGGGCAGGGGAAGGAGACCCAGTACTTC. Translation gives CASNWGQGKETQYF.

To note about this clonotype: It may be a read error: a sequence one base away is much more abundant. The J gene is TRBJ2-3, the V gene TRBV12-3 or TRBV12-4; 16 nucleotides align to TRBD2. The CDR3 is 16 amino acids. CDR3: CAGSSGLAGGRDTQYF. CDR3 in DNA: TGTGCCGGCAGTTCGGGACTAGCGGGGGGGCGAGATACGCAGTATTTT.

As concerns this clonotype: A much bigger clone sits one base away, suggesting this may be a read error. The J gene is TRBJ2-5, the V gene TRBV27, with TRBD1 matching over 9 bases. The CDR3 sequence is 15 residues long. J gave up 11 bases and V 8 bases, and 18 bases lay outside the gene matches. Germline CDR1 reads MNHEY; CDR2 reads SMNVEV (reference sequence). CDR3 nucleotide sequence: TGTGCCAGCGTTAGGGGGACAGGGAATCTAGATGAGCAGTACTTC. Amino acid sequence: CASVRGTGNLDEQYF.

The chain combines TRBV29-1 with TRBJ2-7, with D perhaps matching TRBD1 or TRBD2 (5 bases each). V was clipped by 6 bases and J by 3 bases, with 21 bases between them. Looked up from germline, CDR1 is SQVTM and CDR2 is ANQGSEA. The CDR3 is 15 residues long. CDR3 DNA sequence: TGCAGCGTCGAGCTCATAGAGGGGCTCCGCTACGAGCAGTACTTC. Amino acid sequence: CSVELIEGLRYEQYF.

As regards this clonotype: A junction end diverges from the germline sequence, so it may reflect a read error. This sequence joins TRBV30 and TRBJ2-2; a weak D match, TRBD1 (6 bases). Germline CDR1 reads GTSNPN; CDR2 reads SVGIG (reference sequence). There are 13 residues in the CDR3. The CDR3 is CAWRTGNTGERFF. The CDR3 DNA is TGTGCCTGGAGAACAGGGAACACCGGGGAGCGGTTTTTT.

This clonotype was detected ten times or more. The J gene is TRBJ2-3, the V gene TRBV4-1; 11 positions agree with TRBD1. V dropped 0 bases and J dropped 3; count of bases not matched to a gene: 11. Germline assignment: CDR1 MGHRA and CDR2 YSYEKL. The CDR3 loop spans 19 amino acids. The CDR3 DNA sequence: TGCGCCAGCAGCCAAGACACGGTATTGGGACAGGGGGGAACAGATACGCAGTATTTT. As protein: CASSQDTVLGQGGTDTQYF.

This clonotype was recorded at least ten times. V is TRBV6-5 and J is TRBJ2-7, with 13 bases lining up with TRBD2. The CDR3 covers 15 residues. V lost 6 bases to trimming and J lost 5 bases; unmatched junction nucleotides: 7. The V gene's germline CDR1 is MNHEY and CDR2 SVGAGI. The CDR3 sequence is CASRSTSGGAHEQYF. DNA for the CDR3: TGTGCCAGCAGAAGTACTAGCGGGGGGGCCCACGAGCAGTACTTC.

The rearrangement uses TRBV4-3 and TRBJ2-5, with D possibly being TRBD1 or TRBD2 (5 bases each). The V and J ends lost 0 bases and 7 bases respectively, with 15 bases between them. Germline V CDR1 and CDR2: LGHNA, YSLEER. The CDR3 length is 15 residues. The CDR3 spells CASSQDNGRGVTQYF. The CDR3 DNA reads as TGCGCCAGCAGCCAAGATAATGGCCGAGGGGTGACCCAGTACTTC.

This clonotype was counted ten times or more. The V gene is TRBV6-2 or TRBV6-3, the J gene TRBJ2-3, with D unclear. V dropped 4 bases and J dropped 1 base, with 15 bases sitting between them. Germline CDR1 and CDR2: MNHEY and SVGEGT. This CDR3 is 16 amino acids long. CDR3 bases: TGTGCCAGCAGTTCTCTGGGCCCGGCTGGCACAGATACGCAGTATTTT. Its protein is CASSSLGPAGTDTQYF.

This clonotype was counted only a few times. The chain joins TRBV5-1 to TRBJ2-2; either TRBD1 or TRBD2 may supply D (6 bases each). In germline, CDR1 is SGHRS, CDR2 YFSETQ. Trimming shortened V by 7 bases and J by 0 bases, and 10 bases separated the two germline ends. The length of the CDR3 is 14 residues. As DNA, the CDR3 is TGCGCCAGCTTCGGGGGCACGAACACCGGGGAGCTGTTTTTT. Translation: CASFGGTNTGELFF.

V and J are TRBV7-2 and TRBJ2-4; maybe TRBD1 (6 bases). With 7 bases removed from V and 6 bases from J, the gap between germline ends came to 16 bases. Germline CDR1 SGHTA, CDR2 FQGNSA. The CDR3 loop spans 14 amino acids. The CDR3 sequence: CASTWTATPNIQYF. The CDR3 DNA reads as TGTGCCAGCACCTGGACAGCAACTCCAAACATTCAGTACTTC.

V is TRBV24-1 and J is TRBJ2-3; D possibly uses TRBD1 or TRBD2 (5 bases each). Germline values: CDR1 KGHDR, CDR2 SFDVKD. Trimming pared 3 bases from V and 5 bases from J, leaving 14 bases between. The CDR3 consists of 15 residues. The CDR3 DNA follows: TGTGCCACCAGTGATCCGGGACGGGGTAAAGATACGCAGTATTTT. Protein product: CATSDPGRGKDTQYF.